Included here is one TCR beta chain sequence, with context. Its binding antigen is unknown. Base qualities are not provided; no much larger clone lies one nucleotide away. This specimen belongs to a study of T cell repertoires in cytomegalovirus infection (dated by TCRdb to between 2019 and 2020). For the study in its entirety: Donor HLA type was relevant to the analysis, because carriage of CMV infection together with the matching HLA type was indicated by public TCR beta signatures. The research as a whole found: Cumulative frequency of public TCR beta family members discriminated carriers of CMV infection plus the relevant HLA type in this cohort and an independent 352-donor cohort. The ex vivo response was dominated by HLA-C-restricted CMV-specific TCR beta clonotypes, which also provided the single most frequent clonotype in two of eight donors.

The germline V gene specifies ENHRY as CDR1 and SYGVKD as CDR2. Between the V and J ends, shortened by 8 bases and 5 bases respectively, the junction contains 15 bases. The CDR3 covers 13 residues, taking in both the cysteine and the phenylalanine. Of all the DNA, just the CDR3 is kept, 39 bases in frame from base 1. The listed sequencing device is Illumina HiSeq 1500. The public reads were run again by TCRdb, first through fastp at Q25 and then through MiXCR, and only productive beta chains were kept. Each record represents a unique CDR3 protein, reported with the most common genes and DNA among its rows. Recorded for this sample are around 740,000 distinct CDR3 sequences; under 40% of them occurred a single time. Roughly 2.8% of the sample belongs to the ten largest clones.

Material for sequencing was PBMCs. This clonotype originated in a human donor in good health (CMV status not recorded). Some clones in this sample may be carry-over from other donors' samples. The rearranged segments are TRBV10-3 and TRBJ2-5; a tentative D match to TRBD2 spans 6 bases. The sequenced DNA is TGTGCCATCGGAGGGGTAACGGGGGAGACCCAGTACTTC. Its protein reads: CAIGGVTGETQYF.